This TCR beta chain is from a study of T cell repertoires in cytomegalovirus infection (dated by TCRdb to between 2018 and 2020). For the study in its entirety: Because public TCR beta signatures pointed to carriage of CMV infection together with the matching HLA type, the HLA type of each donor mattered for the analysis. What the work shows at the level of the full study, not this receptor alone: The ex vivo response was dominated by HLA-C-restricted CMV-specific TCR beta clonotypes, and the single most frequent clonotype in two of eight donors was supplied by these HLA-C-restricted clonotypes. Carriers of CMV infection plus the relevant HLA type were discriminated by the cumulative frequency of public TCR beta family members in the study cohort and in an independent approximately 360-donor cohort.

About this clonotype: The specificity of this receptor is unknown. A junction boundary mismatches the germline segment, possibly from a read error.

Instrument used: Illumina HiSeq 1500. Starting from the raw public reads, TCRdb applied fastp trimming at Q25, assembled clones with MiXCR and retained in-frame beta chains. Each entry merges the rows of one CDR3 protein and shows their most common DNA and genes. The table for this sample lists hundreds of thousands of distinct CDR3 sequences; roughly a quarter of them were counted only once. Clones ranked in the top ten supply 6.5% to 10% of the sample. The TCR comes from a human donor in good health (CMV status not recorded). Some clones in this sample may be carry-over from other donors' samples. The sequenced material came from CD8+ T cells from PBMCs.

The CDR3 has the sequence CANSLDRGPFNYGYTF. The bases read TGCGCCAACAGCTTGGACAGGGGTCCCTTCAACTATGGCTACACCTTC. The chain uses TRBV5-1 and TRBJ1-2, and TRBD1 aligns with 9 junction nucleotides. Sequences SGHRS (CDR1) and YFSETQ (CDR2) are obtained from the germline V gene. There are 16 amino acids in the CDR3, from cysteine to phenylalanine inclusive. Just the 48-base CDR3 DNA is kept, in frame starting at base 1.